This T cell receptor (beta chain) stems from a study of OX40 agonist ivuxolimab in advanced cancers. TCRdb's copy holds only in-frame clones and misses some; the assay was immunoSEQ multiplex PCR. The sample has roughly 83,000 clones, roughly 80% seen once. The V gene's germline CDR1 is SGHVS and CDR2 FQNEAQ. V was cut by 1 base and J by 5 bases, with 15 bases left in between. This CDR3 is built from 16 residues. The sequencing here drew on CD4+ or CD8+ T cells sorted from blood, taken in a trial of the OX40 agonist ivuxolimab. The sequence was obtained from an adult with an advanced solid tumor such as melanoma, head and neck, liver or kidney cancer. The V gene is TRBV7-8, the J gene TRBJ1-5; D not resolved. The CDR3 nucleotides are TGTGCCAGCAGCTTAGAGGTAGGGCTGGGATATCAGCCCCAGCATTTT. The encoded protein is CASSLEVGLGYQPQHF.